The clone carrying this TCR beta chain was detected a few times. Antigen unknown. This sample is part of a study of CD8 T cells in ankylosing spondylitis. Using quantitative 5'-RACE with molecular barcodes, the authors made TCR beta libraries. Each CDR3 protein gets one entry after TCRdb re-called the 5' RACE reads with MiXCR. This sample has 50,000 to 65,000 distinct CDR3 sequences, with 6.5% to 9% found just once. Findings and caveats of the study: Reports say disease-linked clones showed up significantly more in matched ankylosing spondylitis synovial fluid. Earlier authors reported some of these motif variants in reactive arthritis synovial fluid and blood.

CDR3 length: 12 amino acids. Sequences were obtained from blood, either unsorted or a sorted T cell fraction (not recorded which). V is TRBV21-1 and J is TRBJ2-1; the table's D call, TRBD1, was not checked against the DNA. TRBV21-1 is deemed a pseudogene. The sequence was collected from a female donor with ankylosing spondylitis or in good health (not recorded which). The CDR3: CARTLGQTEQFF. The CDR3 nucleotides read TGTGCCAGGACCCTAGGACAGACTGAGCAGTTCTTC.